This T cell receptor beta chain derives from a study of identical twins (dated by TCRdb to the mid-2010s). About the full investigation: The study deep-sequenced TCR alpha and beta repertoires from monozygotic twins, unrelated adults of various ages and cord blood to test whether fetal clonotypes persist. To rule out contamination, replicate twin experiments were performed at different times with different library preparation protocols.

On the study overall, not on this receptor specifically: Out-of-frame TCR alpha sharing in monozygotic twins was systematically underestimated by recombination models, whereas sharing between unrelated individuals was in agreement with the recombination models. Fewer insertions were carried by abundant cord blood beta clonotypes; a weaker similar trend was observed in young adult naive repertoires, while no such trend was observed in memory repertoires. Zero-insertion analyses could be partly confounded by invariant T cells such as MAIT and iNKT, although diverse VJ usage argued against such confounding for most clonotypes. Because the same donors could not be followed over many years, the conclusions depended on cross-sectional statistical analysis. Compared with coincidental sharing between unrelated individuals, an excess of low generation-probability sequences was observed among out-of-frame TCR alpha sequences shared between twins. Excess twin sharing in beta out-of-frame sequences was weaker because fewer shared sequences lowered the signal-to-noise ratio.

The receptor library was made with 5' RACE. Sequencing was performed on an Illumina HiSeq 2000. Template switching added a universal primer binding site, and the final cDNA carried a unique molecular identifier that allowed TCR cDNA molecules to be counted accurately. Specific primers in the conserved constant-segment region were used to synthesize first-strand cDNA for TCR alpha and beta chains. Each cDNA library was double barcoded, with a SMART-Mk sample barcode plus Illumina barcodes, to control for contamination. TruSeq adapter sequences and Illumina sample barcodes were added in two successive PCR steps. The TCR alpha and beta cDNA libraries were sequenced on the Illumina HiSeq platform using custom primers. The paper's data handling went like this. Unique molecular identifiers were extracted from raw reads with MiGEC, and CDR3 positions were determined with MiXCR. For each individual, recombination models were inferred using an EM algorithm with the repgenHMM and IGoR tools. The tcR package in R was used for shared clonotype analysis, with sharing normalized by the product of cloneset sizes. To study raw recombination without the effects of thymic and clonal selection, out-of-frame nonproductive sequences were analyzed. TCRdb ran its own pipeline on the public reads, namely fastp trimming at Q25 and MiXCR clone calling, and kept in-frame beta chains. When rows share a CDR3 protein, they turn into one entry using the most common DNA and genes. These V and J calls derive from TCRdb rather than the authors' analysis. For this sample there are some 1,600,000 distinct CDR3 sequences; about 30% appear just once. About 0.27% of the sample goes to the ten largest clones.

Details on this clonotype: There is no known antigen for this receptor. No base quality information exists; no much larger clone differs at one position.

Only healthy Caucasian donors were included. Trimming costs V 5 bases and J 6 bases, and their ends lie 19 bases apart. Taken from cysteine to phenylalanine, the CDR3 has 15 residues. Only the CDR3 DNA is retained, 45 bases long and in frame from the first base. The TCR comes from a newborn girl in good health. The source material was cord blood. Recombination connected TRBV12-3 or TRBV12-4 to TRBJ1-2, and possibly TRBD1, on 6 matching bases. The nucleotides read TGTGCCAGCAGTCCGCCCTGGAACGGGGGGCATGGCTACACCTTC. It translates as CASSPPWNGGHGYTF.